A single sample is the source of the 28 T cell receptor beta chains below, sequenced in a study of blood T cells in healthy people across ages. Combining a sample-barcoded 5' primer with a J-beta primer mix, a second PCR ran for about 6 to 11 cycles. Using its own MiXCR run on the 5' RACE reads, TCRdb lists one record per CDR3 protein. Of around 1,000,000 distinct CDR3 sequences listed, around 25% are singletons. The sample was also linked to a second study, of T cells of mothers and their children.

The sample consisted of blood. These receptors were obtained from a girl aged 2-10 years in good health.

This clonotype was picked up a small number of times. Possible read error: a much larger clone is one base away. The gene calls are TRBV7-9 and TRBJ2-3; D is ambiguous. Germline-derived CDR1 and CDR2 are SEHNR and FQNEAQ (reference sequence). This CDR3 is 12 amino acids long. Trimming took off 1 base at V and 5 bases at J, with 4 bases between the two ends. In DNA, the CDR3 is TGTGCCAGCAGCTTAGGAATAGATACGCAGTATTTT. It encodes CASSLGIDTQYF.

This clonotype was detected a few times. The chain carries TRBV7-6 and TRBJ2-1; D gene uncertain. V gave up 5 bases and J gave up 5 bases, with 7 bases separating them. Germline values: CDR1 SGHVS, CDR2 FNYEAQ. This CDR3 region has 12 residues. CDR3 protein: CASSHRDNEQFF. DNA of the CDR3: TGTGCCAGCAGCCACCGGGACAATGAGCAGTTCTTC. Looking up the rest from reference TRBV7-6 and TRBJ2-1 gives the full variable domain: GAGVSQSPRYKVTKRGQDVALRCDPISGHVSLYWYRQALGQGPEFLTYFNYEAQQDKSGLPNDRFSAERPEGSISTLTIQRTEQRDSAMYRCASSHRDNEQFFGPGTRLTVL.

The chain couples TRBV5-1 to TRBJ2-3; 13 bases fit TRBD2. Germline CDR1 and CDR2: SGHRS and YFSETQ. The junction had 3 bases not matched to a gene; V was cut back by 4 bases and J by 4 bases. The CDR3 contains 15 residues. The CDR3 loop is CASSNGLAGADTQYF. Written as DNA, the CDR3 is TGCGCCAGCAGCAACGGACTAGCGGGAGCAGATACGCAGTATTTT.

This chain connects TRBV20-1 to TRBJ1-1; 7 bases are shared with TRBD1. Germline V gives CDR1 DFQATT, CDR2 SNEGSKA (reference sequence). The CDR3 contains 15 residues. V was pared by 5 bases and J by 0 bases, with 9 bases of the junction left unmatched. CDR3 sequence reads: CSADTGAGMNTEAFF. Here the CDR3 DNA reads TGCAGTGCTGATACAGGGGCAGGAATGAACACTGAAGCTTTCTTT.

The table lists this clonotype with a few counts. This chain links TRBV7-9 with TRBJ2-3; D is possibly TRBD1 or TRBD2 (5 bases each). The germline V and J ends were trimmed by 4 bases and 0 bases, with 14 bases remaining between them. The CDR3 has 16 residues. The germline V gene has CDR1 SEHNR and CDR2 FQNEAQ (reference sequence). This chain's CDR3 is CASSSGGRGSTDTQYF. The CDR3 nucleotides are TGTGCCAGCAGCTCTGGGGGTCGCGGGAGCACAGATACGCAGTATTTT.

This clonotype was detected a few times. The CDR3 nucleotides read TGTGCCAGCAGCCTATATCCGCTGCAGAACACCGGGGAGCTGTTTTTT. As protein: CASSLYPLQNTGELFF. This chain links TRBV7-3 with TRBJ2-2; D gene uncertain. V lost 5 bases and J 1 base, leaving 14 bases between the germline ends. The CDR3 has 16 amino acids. Germline CDR1 and CDR2: SGHTA and FQGTGA.

The chain combines TRBV5-6 with TRBJ2-1; a possible D gene is TRBD1 (6 bases). The CDR3 totals 17 residues. Trimming stripped 0 bases from V and 0 bases from J, with 13 bases between. Germline-derived CDR1 and CDR2 are SGHDT and YYEEEE. The CDR3 DNA sequence: TGTGCCAGCAGCTTGGCTGGGGGCCTCAGCTCCTACAATGAGCAGTTCTTC. Translation gives CASSLAGGLSSYNEQFF.

This clonotype was found a few times. This rearrangement joins TRBV7-9 to TRBJ1-1; no clear D gene. Germline loops: CDR1 SEHNR, CDR2 FQNEAQ (reference sequence). V was cut by 1 base and J by 13 bases, with 19 bases left in between. The CDR3 runs 14 residues. The CDR3 protein is CASSLVPSEEKGFF. DNA of the CDR3: TGTGCCAGCAGCTTAGTTCCTTCGGAGGAAAAGGGTTTCTTT.

This clonotype was detected only a few times. This rearrangement joins TRBV3-1 to TRBJ2-4; maybe TRBD2 (6 bases). V lost 0 bases, J lost 4 bases, and 10 bases lay in between. The CDR3 totals 15 residues. Germline-derived CDR1 and CDR2 are LGHDT and YNNKEL (reference sequence). CDR3 in DNA: TGTGCCAGCAGCCAAGAGGGGCGGGGTAAAAACATTCAGTACTTC. Translation gives CASSQEGRGKNIQYF.

The V and J genes are TRBV19 and TRBJ2-3; the match to TRBD2 covers 14 bases. The CDR3 spans 15 residues. V lost 6 bases, J lost 9 bases, and 8 bases stayed unmatched. The germline V gene has CDR1 LNHDA and CDR2 SQIVND (reference sequence). This CDR3 is CASSPGLAGAGTQYF. CDR3 nucleotides: TGTGCCAGTAGCCCGGGACTAGCGGGAGCTGGCACGCAGTATTTT. The entire variable domain, with the rest obtained from reference TRBV19 and TRBJ2-3, is as follows: DGGITQSPKYLFRKEGQNVTLSCEQNLNHDAMYWYRQDPGQGLRLIYYSQIVNDFQKGDIAEGYSVSREKKESFPLTVTSAQKNPTAFYLCASSPGLAGAGTQYFGPGTRLTVL.

This chain links TRBV28 with TRBJ2-7; 11 bases are a match to TRBD2. CDR3 length equals 17 residues. Germline CDR1 is MDHEN and CDR2 is SYDVKM. V gave up 2 bases and J gave up 0 bases; unmatched junction bases: 6. The CDR3 loop is CASSLPSGRSYSYEQYF. The CDR3 nucleotides are TGTGCCAGCAGTTTACCTAGCGGGAGGTCTTACTCCTACGAGCAGTACTTC. Variable domain in full (rest from reference TRBV28 and TRBJ2-7): DVKVTQSSRYLVKRTGEKVFLECVQDMDHENMFWYRQDPGLGLRLIYFSYDVKMKEKGDIPEGYSVSREKKERFSLILESASTNQTSMYLCASSLPSGRSYSYEQYFGPGTRLTVT.

The chain links TRBV5-1 to TRBJ1-1; 7 nucleotides line up with TRBD1. Germline V gene sequence: CDR1 SGHRS, CDR2 YFSETQ. The ends lost 0 bases at V and 10 bases at J; junction bases unmatched: 9. This CDR3 region has 14 residues. CDR3 in amino acids: CASSLEGGASTAFF. In nucleotides, the CDR3 is TGCGCCAGCAGCTTGGAAGGGGGCGCATCAACAGCTTTCTTT.

The genes are TRBV13 and TRBJ2-5; 13 bases line up with TRBD2. The CDR3 runs to 18 residues. V lost 5 bases and J lost 3; bases outside the gene matches: 12. The germline V gene encodes CDR1 PRHDT and CDR2 FYEKMQ (reference sequence). The CDR3 nucleotides are TGTGCCAGCAGCCCATCCGGGACTAGCGGGGCCGTAGAAGAGACCCAGTACTTC. This codes for CASSPSGTSGAVEETQYF.

This clonotype was observed a few times. The chain links TRBV12-3 or TRBV12-4 to TRBJ2-7, with 8 positions matching TRBD1. The junction had 13 bases not matched to a gene; V was cut back by 7 bases and J by 2 bases. The CDR3 runs to 16 residues. CDR3 residues: CASTNFAGTGTYEQYF. Here the CDR3 DNA reads TGTGCCAGCACCAACTTCGCCGGGACAGGAACCTACGAGCAGTACTTC.

CDR3 loop: CSVVGQRDIQYF. The CDR3 DNA reads as TGCAGCGTTGTGGGTCAAAGGGACATTCAGTACTTC. This rearrangement joins TRBV29-1 to TRBJ2-4; D remains ambiguous. The CDR3 loop spans 12 amino acids. V lost 4 bases and J lost 8, with 12 bases in between. Per the germline V gene, CDR1 is SQVTM and CDR2 is ANQGSEA.

V and J are TRBV29-1 and TRBJ1-3; 9 bases map to TRBD1. The V gene end was trimmed by 3 bases and the J gene end by 7 bases; junction bases not matched to a gene: 7. Per the germline V gene, CDR1 is SQVTM and CDR2 is ANQGSEA. The CDR3 is 14 amino acids. The CDR3 DNA reads as TGCAGCGTTGAGGGGGACAGGGAGAGTAACACCATATATTTT. This encodes CSVEGDRESNTIYF.

With respect to this clonotype: The conserved closing phenylalanine or tryptophan is absent in this CDR3, likely reflecting a read error. CDR3 in amino acids: CASSSSRDSLNQPQHL. The DNA of the CDR3 is TGTGCCAGCAGCTCAAGTCGGGACAGCCTTAATCAGCCCCAGCATCTT. This chain connects TRBV7-9 to TRBJ1-5; TRBD1 matches 7 bases. Trimming cost V 4 bases and J 4 bases; bases outside gene matches: 10. CDR1 and CDR2 (germline): SEHNR, FQNEAQ (reference sequence). CDR3 length: 16 residues.

Only a few counts were recorded for this clonotype. The CDR3 region is CASSYSTEGGEKLFF. CDR3 nucleotide sequence: TGTGCCAGCAGTTACTCGACGGAGGGCGGAGAAAAACTGTTTTTT. The chain has TRBV6-2 or TRBV6-3 and TRBJ1-4; D is unresolved. The germline CDR1 and CDR2 sequences are MNHEY and SVGEGT. CDR3 length: 15 residues. Trimming removed 0 bases from V and 8 bases from J, with 13 bases in between.

This clonotype was counted between two and nine times. The gene calls are TRBV7-9 and TRBJ1-3; D perhaps matches TRBD1 (5 bases). The CDR3 contains 14 residues. The germline gives CDR1 SEHNR, CDR2 FQNEAQ (reference sequence). Between the trimmed V and J ends, which lost 5 bases and 6 bases, there was a span of 14 bases. In DNA, the CDR3 is TGTGCCAGCAGCCCAACGATGGGGGAAAACACCATATATTTT. It is translated as CASSPTMGENTIYF.

This chain connects TRBV12-3 or TRBV12-4 to TRBJ1-3; 8 nucleotides align to TRBD1. The ends lost 6 bases at V and 1 base at J; junction bases unmatched: 5. CDR3 length: 15 residues. The CDR3 loop is CASRADRASGNTIYF. The CDR3, as DNA: TGTGCCAGCAGAGCGGACAGGGCGTCTGGAAACACCATATATTTT.

The rearrangement uses TRBV14 and TRBJ1-1; D is possibly TRBD1 (5 bases). Germline V gene sequence: CDR1 SGHDN, CDR2 FVKESK. This CDR3 region has 16 residues. Between the trimmed V and J ends, which lost 4 bases and 3 bases, there was a span of 18 bases. CDR3 nucleotides: TGTGCCAGCAGCCGTTTGGGATTGGGGGATCACACTGAAGCTTTCTTT. Residues: CASSRLGLGDHTEAFF.

This chain uses TRBV10-3 with TRBJ2-7; 7 nucleotides match TRBD2. Germline trimming cut 6 bases from V and 0 bases from J; bases unmatched to any gene: 5. This CDR3 comprises 14 residues. CDR1 is ENHRY and CDR2 is SYGVKD in the germline V gene. DNA for the CDR3: TGTGCCATCAGAGCTAGCGGAAGCTCCTACGAGCAGTACTTC. Encoded protein: CAIRASGSSYEQYF.

There are a few counts of this clonotype. The CDR3 protein is CASSLGQGAVQPQHF. The CDR3 DNA reads as TGTGCCAGCAGCTTAGGGCAGGGGGCGGTACAGCCCCAGCATTTT. The rearrangement uses TRBV7-2 and TRBJ1-5, with TRBD1 matching over 8 bases. After removal of 1 base from V and 7 bases from J, the junction contained 6 bases not matched to a gene. The CDR3 loop spans 15 amino acids. Germline CDR1 reads SGHTA; CDR2 reads FQGNSA.

Only a few counts were recorded for this clonotype. J is TRBJ2-1 and V is TRBV29-1, with D perhaps TRBD2 (6 bases). V lost 5 bases, J lost 5 bases, and 19 bases lay in between. The V gene's germline CDR1 is SQVTM and CDR2 ANQGSEA. The CDR3 covers 15 residues. The CDR3 reads CSVTKVGGPDNEQFF. The CDR3 DNA follows: TGCAGCGTTACTAAGGTGGGAGGCCCGGACAATGAGCAGTTCTTC.

The chain is built from TRBV7-2 and TRBJ2-5; D may be TRBD2 (6 bases). The J call may be incorrect, as the DNA end agrees better with TRBJ2-7. The CDR3 runs to 14 residues. In germline, CDR1 is SGHTA, CDR2 FQGNSA. The CDR3 DNA sequence: TGTGCCAGCAGCTTAATCGGGAGTATCTACGAGCAGTACTTC. Protein product: CASSLIGSIYEQYF.

The chain joins TRBV6-1 to TRBJ2-5; a weak D match, TRBD1 (6 bases). CDR3 length: 16 residues. Between the trimmed V and J ends, which lost 5 bases and 5 bases, there was a span of 21 bases. CDR1 MNHNS and CDR2 SASEGT come from the germline V gene. CDR3 in DNA: TGTGCCAGCAGTAAGAGAGGGGGTCCAACCATGGAGACCCAGTACTTC. This encodes CASSKRGGPTMETQYF.

Notes on this clonotype: One end of the junction is discordant with germline, which a read error may explain. This rearrangement joins TRBV5-1 to TRBJ2-1, with 8 bases matching TRBD1. The end of the DNA aligns better with TRBJ2-5, so the J call may be wrong. This CDR3 spans 17 amino acids. Looked up from germline, CDR1 is SGHRS and CDR2 is YFSETQ. The CDR3 nucleotides read TGCGCCGGCAGCCCCCCACGGACAGGGAATGGACAAGAGACCCAGTACTTC. As protein: CAGSPPRTGNGQETQYF.

This chain joins TRBV29-1 and TRBJ1-2; maybe TRBD1 (6 bases). Germline CDR1 SQVTM, CDR2 ANQGSEA. Trimming pared 7 bases from V and 8 bases from J, leaving 17 bases between. CDR3 length: 12 amino acids. CDR3 amino acids: CSAVGGDWGYTF. Here the CDR3 DNA reads TGCAGCGCCGTAGGGGGGGATTGGGGCTACACCTTC.